This TCR beta chain was sequenced for a study of blood T cell repertoires in COVID-19 (TCRdb year 2020). Some background on the complete study: Collaborator samples came from the United States, Italy and Spain and covered acute and convalescent phases of COVID-19. Sample metadata almost always included a de-identified subject ID, COVID-19 status, age in years and sex. Where HLA class I and class II types were available, the types were taken from metadata supplied by the sample provider, not from assay-based typing. The repertoires were released in a freely available public database intended as a resource for research on the immune response to SARS-CoV-2. The dataset comprised deeply sampled blood TCRbeta repertoires from subjects exposed to, actively infected with, or recovered from COVID-19. The prospective study material was composed of cDNA or gDNA derived from T cells, B-cell-depleted T cells, or PBMCs. The samples were drawn from two sources: the first 160 participants of the ongoing ImmuneRACE study, and 1,200 or so subjects contributed by 6 global collaborators.

What the study reported, not specific to this receptor: How much clinical and demographic metadata was included differed by source and by participant, and the metadata was provided uncurated.

Measured from the cysteine to the phenylalanine, the CDR3 is 15 residues long. Of all the DNA, just the CDR3 is kept, 45 bases in frame from base 1. Deletion took 4 bases off V and 0 bases off J, with a span of 11 bases between the germline ends. CDR1 and CDR2 (SGHRS, YFSETQ) derive from the germline V gene. Collaborating institutions collected whole blood in K2EDTA tubes following their own protocols. For TCRbeta analysis, collaborators shipped samples as frozen whole blood, isolated PBMCs, or DNA extracted from either of those sample types. TCRbeta CDR3 regions were amplified from genomic DNA by means of the immunoSEQ Assay, a bias-controlled multiplex PCR. The paper's data handling went like this. Within the assay, amplification of reference gene primers was used to estimate how many nucleated cells each sample contained. To quantify the absolute abundance of each unique TCRbeta CDR3 rearrangement, sequence reads were collapsed and filtered. For each sample, productive Simpson clonality was calculated as the square root of Simpson's diversity index across productive rearrangements. Here the immuneACCESS table is served through TCRdb, limited to in-frame sequences with V and J called. Missing clones are a known gap in these copies; in checked studies unresolved V genes cover under half, and the rest lacks a known reason. The V and J calls and the clone size are those of that table, but D and trimming were determined from the DNA. This sample comprises 140,000 to 150,000 clones, over 70% of them detected only once. The ten largest clones take up about 1.9% of the sample.

As for this clone: Its antigen has not been determined. No much larger clone is present one base from it, and per-base qualities are unavailable.

The TCR sequence derives from a woman aged 60-75 years with acute or convalescent COVID-19. The sequence joins TRBV5-1 to TRBJ2-1, with no confident D gene call. Material for sequencing was peripheral blood. The nucleotide sequence is TGCGCCAGCAGCCCCCCGGTTGACTCCTACAATGAGCAGTTCTTC. Translation gives CASSPPVDSYNEQFF.